This TCR beta chain derives from a study of blood T cell repertoires in COVID-19. Across the study: The samples span acute and convalescent COVID-19 from the United States, Italy and Spain. PBMCs, B-cell-depleted T cells, or T cells provided the cDNA or gDNA that made up the material.

Under the authors' procedure: Amplification of reference gene primers was used by the study to estimate nucleated cell counts. Some clones are missing from TCRdb's copy, which holds only in-frame ones; the method was immunoSEQ multiplex PCR. That table is the source of V, J and clone size, and D and trimming were worked out from the DNA. Altogether over 100,000 clones are present, approximately 83% being singletons, with the ten largest covering 2.5% to 3.5%. The CDR3 covers 13 residues. CDR1 and CDR2 from the germline V gene are KGHSH and LQKENI. V shed 3 bases and J shed 6 bases, with 11 bases lying between them.

This clonotype was sampled from a woman aged 80 or over with active or convalescent COVID-19. The chain recombines TRBV18 with TRBJ1-2; D call uncertain. Sample: peripheral blood. CDR3 amino acids: CASSPRLGDGYTF. Here the CDR3 DNA reads TGTGCCAGCTCACCCCGATTGGGCGATGGCTACACCTTC.